This T cell receptor (beta chain) stems from a study of blood T cell repertoires in COVID-19. For the study at large: Italy, Spain and the United States were the sources of the convalescent and acute COVID-19 samples.

This table comes from immunoSEQ multiplex PCR, and its TCRdb copy is limited to in-frame clones, with some not included. The sample has some 83,000 clones; roughly 86% are singletons. The CDR3 contains 15 residues. Germline CDR1 reads MDHEN; CDR2 reads SYDVKM. V lost 5 bases and J 0 bases, leaving 14 bases between the germline ends. Sequenced input: peripheral blood. V and J are TRBV28 and TRBJ2-7; D may be TRBD2 (7 bases). The sequence was obtained from a human donor in a cohort sampled during active COVID-19. The CDR3 is CASSRGGPSSYEQYF. In nucleotides, the CDR3 is TGTGCCAGCAGTAGGGGGGGCCCCAGCTCCTACGAGCAGTACTTC. Complete variable domain (other parts from reference TRBV28 and TRBJ2-7): DVKVTQSSRYLVKRTGEKVFLECVQDMDHENMFWYRQDPGLGLRLIYFSYDVKMKEKGDIPEGYSVSREKKERFSLILESASTNQTSMYLCASSRGGPSSYEQYFGPGTRLTVT.